This TCR beta chain emerged from a study of CXCR3-negative and CXCR3-positive naive CD8 T cells. Preparation of TRB cDNA libraries relied on 5' RACE carrying UMI labels. TCRdb reprocessed the 5' RACE reads and stores each CDR3 protein as one record, lacking DNA. The sample's table shows approximately 100,000 distinct CDR3 sequences. Whole-study findings and limits: The study found comparably high diversity in both naive subsets and much lower diversity in memory CD8+ cells. In naive cells, CXCR3-negative and CXCR3-positive subsets had similar TRBV-TRBJ usage; memory cells differed.

This CDR3 has 16 residues. As for this clonotype: Its specificity is not known.

This chain connects TRBV12-3 or TRBV12-4 to TRBJ1-2. Sequences were obtained from naive CXCR3- CD8+ T cells from blood. Subset: CD45RO-CCR7+CD27+CD95- naive CD8+ T cells lacking CXCR3 (TNR3-). This clonotype was obtained from a human donor in good health. Some clones in this sample may be carry-over from other donors' samples. CDR3 region: CASSPIVVSTYYGYTF.